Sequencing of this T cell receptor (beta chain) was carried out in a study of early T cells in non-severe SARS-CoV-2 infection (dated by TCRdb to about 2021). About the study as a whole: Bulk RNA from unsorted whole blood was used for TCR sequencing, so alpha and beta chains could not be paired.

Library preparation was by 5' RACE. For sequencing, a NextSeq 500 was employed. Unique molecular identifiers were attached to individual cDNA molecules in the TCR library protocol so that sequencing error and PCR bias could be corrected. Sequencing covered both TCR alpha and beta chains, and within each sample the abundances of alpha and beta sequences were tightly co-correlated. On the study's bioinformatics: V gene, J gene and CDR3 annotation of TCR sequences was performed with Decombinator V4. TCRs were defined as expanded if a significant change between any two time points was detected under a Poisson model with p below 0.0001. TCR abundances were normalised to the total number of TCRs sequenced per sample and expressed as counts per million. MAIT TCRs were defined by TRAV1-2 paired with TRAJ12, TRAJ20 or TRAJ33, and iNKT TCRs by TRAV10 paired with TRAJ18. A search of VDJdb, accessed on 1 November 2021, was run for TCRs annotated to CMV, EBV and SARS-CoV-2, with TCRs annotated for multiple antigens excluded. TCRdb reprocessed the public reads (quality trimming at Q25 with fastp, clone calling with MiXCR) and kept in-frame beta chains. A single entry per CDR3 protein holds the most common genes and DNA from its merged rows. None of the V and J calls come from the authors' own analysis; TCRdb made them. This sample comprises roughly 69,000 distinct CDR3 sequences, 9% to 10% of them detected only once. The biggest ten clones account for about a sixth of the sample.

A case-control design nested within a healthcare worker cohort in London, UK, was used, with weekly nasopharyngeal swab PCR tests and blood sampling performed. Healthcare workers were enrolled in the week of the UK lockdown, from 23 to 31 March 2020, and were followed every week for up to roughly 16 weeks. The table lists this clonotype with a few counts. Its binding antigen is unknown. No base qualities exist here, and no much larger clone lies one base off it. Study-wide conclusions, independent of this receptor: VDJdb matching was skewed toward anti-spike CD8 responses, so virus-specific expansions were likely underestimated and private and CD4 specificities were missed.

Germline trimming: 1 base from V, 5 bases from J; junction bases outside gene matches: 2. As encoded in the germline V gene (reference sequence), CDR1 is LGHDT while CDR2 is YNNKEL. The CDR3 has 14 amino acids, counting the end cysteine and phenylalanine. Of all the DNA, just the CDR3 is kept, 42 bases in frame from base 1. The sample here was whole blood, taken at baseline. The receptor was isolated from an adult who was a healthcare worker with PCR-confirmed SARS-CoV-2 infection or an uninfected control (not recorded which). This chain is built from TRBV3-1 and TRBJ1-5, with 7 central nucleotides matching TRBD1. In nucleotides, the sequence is TGTGCCAGCAGCCAAGGGGACAGTGATCAGCCCCAGCATTTT. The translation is CASSQGDSDQPQHF.